Presented here are 18 T cell receptor beta chains from one specimen sequenced in a study of blood T cell repertoires in COVID-19. Repertoires were generated with immunoSEQ multiplex PCR, while TCRdb's copy carries only in-frame clones and drops some. The sample consists of 200,000 to 250,000 clones, 82% of them appearing once. Sequenced material: PBMCs or T cells enriched from blood (not recorded which). The source is a woman aged 60-70 years who had recovered from COVID-19.

CDR3 DNA sequence: TGTGCCAGCAGCACCGCGGGCGTTCTTCAGCCCCAGCATTTT. Its translation: CASSTAGVLQPQHF. This chain connects TRBV7-2 to TRBJ1-5; D is unresolved. The germline V gene has CDR1 SGHTA and CDR2 FQGNSA. V was pared by 5 bases and J by 6 bases, with 14 bases between. The CDR3 runs 14 residues.

This rearrangement joins TRBV6-4 to TRBJ1-2; D is possibly TRBD1 (6 bases). This CDR3 spans 14 amino acids. V shed 5 bases and J shed 0 bases, with 10 bases lying between them. Germline V gene lookup returns CDR1 MRHNA and CDR2 SNTAGT. As DNA, the CDR3 is TGTGCCAGCAGTCCGGACAGTTCTAACTATGGCTACACCTTC. This encodes CASSPDSSNYGYTF.

The chain has TRBV6-1 and TRBJ2-7; 10 positions agree with TRBD2. Per germline, CDR1 MNHNS and CDR2 SASEGT. This CDR3 has 16 residues. Germline trimming cut 3 bases from V and 6 bases from J; bases unmatched to any gene: 11. CDR3 sequence reads: CASSDLIAGGNGEQYF. The CDR3 DNA reads as TGTGCCAGCAGTGATTTGATAGCGGGGGGAAACGGCGAGCAGTACTTC.

The rearrangement joins TRBV5-6 to TRBJ1-1; D possibly corresponds to TRBD1 (6 bases). V lost 6 bases, J lost 6 bases, and 12 bases lay in between. In germline, CDR1 is SGHDT, CDR2 YYEEEE. The CDR3 runs 12 residues. As DNA, the CDR3 is TGTGCCAGCAACCTCAGGGGCTCTGAAGCTTTCTTT. It codes for CASNLRGSEAFF.

The V and J genes are TRBV29-1 and TRBJ2-7; the match to TRBD1 covers 8 bases. This CDR3 is 13 amino acids long. J lost 6 bases, V lost 7 bases, and 11 bases had no gene match. Germline V gene sequence: CDR1 SQVTM, CDR2 ANQGSEA. The CDR3 spells CSALGQGLGEQYF. CDR3 in DNA: TGCAGCGCCTTAGGACAGGGTTTGGGCGAGCAGTACTTC.

There are a few counts of this clone. This chain links TRBV7-2 with TRBJ1-5; 7 bases agree with TRBD1. This CDR3 is built from 15 residues. In germline, CDR1 is SGHTA, CDR2 FQGNSA. Germline trimming cut 3 bases from V and 5 bases from J; bases unmatched to any gene: 7. CDR3 loop: CASSLGVGQYQPQHF. CDR3 bases: TGTGCCAGCAGCTTGGGAGTGGGACAGTATCAGCCCCAGCATTTT.

The chain has TRBV5-1 and TRBJ2-5; 11 bases align to TRBD1. The V segment lost 0 bases and the J segment 5 bases; nucleotides outside the gene matches: 6. Germline CDR1 is SGHRS and CDR2 is YFSETQ. The CDR3 has 16 residues. The CDR3: CASSLDGDRGWETQYF. In DNA form, the CDR3 reads TGCGCCAGCAGCTTGGACGGGGACAGGGGGTGGGAGACCCAGTACTTC.

This chain links TRBV9 with TRBJ2-7; 8 nucleotides agree with TRBD2. Unmatched junction bases numbered 17, after V lost 7 bases and J lost 5 bases. Germline values: CDR1 SGDLS, CDR2 YYNGEE. The CDR3 has 16 amino acids. CDR3 coding DNA: TGTGCCAGCCTTCCTCCCTTCTTGAGCGGGAGCGACGAGCAGTACTTC. This sequence encodes CASLPPFLSGSDEQYF.

The rearrangement uses TRBV5-6 and TRBJ2-5, with D unresolved. This CDR3 has 13 amino acids. CDR1 and CDR2 (germline): SGHDT, YYEEEE. V lost 0 bases, J lost 11 bases, and 14 bases lay in between. The DNA for the CDR3 is TGTGCCAGCAGCTTGGCCCACAGCCTAATTCAGTACTTC. Translation gives CASSLAHSLIQYF.

This clone was counted a single time. V gene TRBV2 combines with J gene TRBJ1-1, with TRBD1 matching 10 bases. CDR1 is SNHLY and CDR2 is FYNNEI in the germline V gene. The CDR3 totals 17 residues. Trimming took 7 bases from V and 3 from J; bases not matched to a gene: 14. CDR3 in amino acids: CASINRDRGLGDTEAFF. CDR3 DNA sequence: TGTGCCAGCATAAACCGGGACAGGGGTCTCGGGGACACTGAAGCTTTCTTT. The full variable domain, with the rest looked up from reference TRBV2 and TRBJ1-1, is EPEVTQTPSHQVTQMGQEVILRCVPISNHLYFYWYRQILGQKVEFLVSFYNNEISEKSEIFDDQFSVERPDGSNFTLKIRSTKLEDSAMYFCASINRDRGLGDTEAFFGQGTRLTVV.

The chain joins TRBV7-6 to TRBJ1-2; 9 nucleotides line up with TRBD1. The CDR3 length is 17 residues. J gave up 4 bases and V 1 base, and 10 bases lay outside the gene matches. Germline CDR1 is SGHVS and CDR2 is FNYEAQ. The CDR3 sequence is CASSLGAGTGSGYGYTF. As DNA, the CDR3 is TGTGCCAGCAGCTTAGGGGCAGGGACAGGGTCGGGCTATGGCTACACCTTC.

V gene TRBV3-1 (or the pseudogene TRBV3-2) combines with J gene TRBJ2-7, with D possibly TRBD1 on 5 matching bases. The germline gives CDR1 LGHDT, CDR2 YNNKEL (reference sequence). This CDR3 contains 12 residues. Trimming left V 5 bases short and J 2 bases short, with 7 bases between. The CDR3 DNA reads as TGTGCCAGCAGCTCGACAGCCTACGAGCAGTACTTC. It translates to CASSSTAYEQYF.

This clone was observed a few times. This chain uses TRBV9 with TRBJ2-3, with 15 nucleotides matching TRBD2. Germline V gene sequence: CDR1 SGDLS, CDR2 YYNGEE. The CDR3 covers 16 residues. The junction had 5 bases not matched to a gene; V was cut back by 4 bases and J by 5 bases. CDR3 DNA sequence: TGTGCCAGCAGCCCTCGGACTAGCGGGGGGGGAGATACGCAGTATTTT. This translates into CASSPRTSGGGDTQYF.

This chain uses TRBV3-1 (or the pseudogene TRBV3-2) with TRBJ1-5; 8 bases line up with TRBD1. Germline V gives CDR1 LGHDT, CDR2 YNNKEL (reference sequence). The CDR3 has 15 residues. The ends lost 3 bases at V and 2 bases at J; junction bases unmatched: 3. The CDR3 loop is CASSQQGAGNQPQHF. CDR3 bases: TGTGCCAGCAGCCAGCAGGGGGCGGGCAATCAGCCCCAGCATTTT.

V gene TRBV7-2 combines with J gene TRBJ2-7, with D possibly matching TRBD2 (6 bases). Looked up from germline, CDR1 is SGHTA and CDR2 is FQGNSA. V shed 1 base and J shed 0 bases, with 10 bases lying between them. CDR3 length: 15 amino acids. Written as DNA, the CDR3 is TGTGCCAGCAGCTTAGGTGGTAGCGGCTCCTACGAGCAGTACTTC. As protein: CASSLGGSGSYEQYF.

The rearrangement joins TRBV27 to TRBJ1-1, with unresolved D. V lost 4 bases and J 4 bases, leaving 13 bases between the germline ends. CDR1 is MNHEY, CDR2 SMNVEV, per germline (reference sequence). This CDR3 region has 14 residues. CDR3 residues: CASSSLPPVTEAFF. CDR3 nucleotides: TGTGCCAGCAGTTCCCTCCCGCCAGTCACTGAAGCTTTCTTT.

The chain couples TRBV6-1 to TRBJ1-1, with D hard to call. Germline CDR1 MNHNS, CDR2 SASEGT. With 1 base removed from V and 7 bases from J, the gap between germline ends came to 13 bases. The CDR3 extends over 14 amino acids. DNA for the CDR3: TGTGCCAGCAGTGAAGGCCCCGAGCGGGTTGAAGCTTTCTTT. This sequence encodes CASSEGPERVEAFF.

DNA of the CDR3: TGTGCCAGCAGTTTTTCGGATGAAAAACTGTTTTTT. Its translation is CASSFSDEKLFF. The chain joins TRBV12-3 or TRBV12-4 to TRBJ1-4, with D uncertain. There are 12 residues in the CDR3. Trimming took 3 bases from V and 6 from J, leaving 5 bases between them.